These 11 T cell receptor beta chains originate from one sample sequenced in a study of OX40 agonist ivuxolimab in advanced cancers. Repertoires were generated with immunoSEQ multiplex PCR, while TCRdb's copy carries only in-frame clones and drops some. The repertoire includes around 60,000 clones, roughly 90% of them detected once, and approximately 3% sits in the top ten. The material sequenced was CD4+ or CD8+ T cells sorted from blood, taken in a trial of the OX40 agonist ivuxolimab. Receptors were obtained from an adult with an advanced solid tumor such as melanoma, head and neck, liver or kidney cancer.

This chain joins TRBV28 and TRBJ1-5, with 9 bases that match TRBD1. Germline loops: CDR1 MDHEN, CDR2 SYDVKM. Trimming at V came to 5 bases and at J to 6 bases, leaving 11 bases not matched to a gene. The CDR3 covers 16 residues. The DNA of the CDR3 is TGTGCCAGCAGTCTCCTTCAAGGACAGGGGAGTCAGCCCCAGCATTTT. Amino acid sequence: CASSLLQGQGSQPQHF. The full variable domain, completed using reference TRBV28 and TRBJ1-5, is DVKVTQSSRYLVKRTGEKVFLECVQDMDHENMFWYRQDPGLGLRLIYFSYDVKMKEKGDIPEGYSVSREKKERFSLILESASTNQTSMYLCASSLLQGQGSQPQHFGDGTRLSIL.

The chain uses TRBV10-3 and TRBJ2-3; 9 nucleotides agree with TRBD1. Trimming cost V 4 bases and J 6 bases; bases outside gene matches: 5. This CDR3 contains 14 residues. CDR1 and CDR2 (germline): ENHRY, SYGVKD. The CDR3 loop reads CAISATDRGDTQYF. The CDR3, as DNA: TGTGCCATCAGTGCAACAGACAGGGGGGATACGCAGTATTTT.

The CDR3 loop reads CAWSPGGLEKLFF. The CDR3 DNA is TGTGCCTGGAGTCCCGGGGGGCTTGAAAAACTGTTTTTT. This chain uses TRBV30 with TRBJ1-4, with a possible D match to TRBD1 (6 bases). The CDR3 is 13 residues long. Germline CDR1 is GTSNPN and CDR2 is SVGIG (reference sequence). The germline V and J ends were trimmed by 2 bases and 7 bases, with 11 bases remaining between them.

The CDR3 here is CASSRDVYYGYTF. CDR3 in DNA: TGTGCCAGCAGCAGGGATGTTTACTATGGCTACACCTTC. The V gene is TRBV2, the J gene TRBJ1-2; TRBD1 is a possible D gene (5 bases). CDR3 length: 13 residues. V was trimmed by 6 bases and J by 3 bases, leaving 11 bases between them. CDR1 SNHLY and CDR2 FYNNEI come from the germline V gene.

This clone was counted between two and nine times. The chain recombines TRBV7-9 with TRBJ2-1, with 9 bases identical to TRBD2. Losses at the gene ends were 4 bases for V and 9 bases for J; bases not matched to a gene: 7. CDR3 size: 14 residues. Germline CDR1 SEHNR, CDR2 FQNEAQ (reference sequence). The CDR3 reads CASSYSGSKGEQFF. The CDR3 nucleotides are TGTGCCAGCAGCTATAGCGGGAGCAAGGGTGAGCAGTTCTTC.

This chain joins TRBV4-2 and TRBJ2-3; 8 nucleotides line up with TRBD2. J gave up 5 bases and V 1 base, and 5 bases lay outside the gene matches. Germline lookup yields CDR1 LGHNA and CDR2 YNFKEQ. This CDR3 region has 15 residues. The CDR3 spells CASSQGAGGKDTQYF. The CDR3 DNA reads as TGTGCCAGCAGCCAAGGGGCGGGGGGAAAAGATACGCAGTATTTT.

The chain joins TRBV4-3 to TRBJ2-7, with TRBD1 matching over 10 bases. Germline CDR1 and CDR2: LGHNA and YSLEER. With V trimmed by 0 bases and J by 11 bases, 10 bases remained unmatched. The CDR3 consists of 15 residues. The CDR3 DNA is TGCGCCAGCAGCCAAGACGCCGGGACAGGGGATAGAAAGTACTTC. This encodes CASSQDAGTGDRKYF.

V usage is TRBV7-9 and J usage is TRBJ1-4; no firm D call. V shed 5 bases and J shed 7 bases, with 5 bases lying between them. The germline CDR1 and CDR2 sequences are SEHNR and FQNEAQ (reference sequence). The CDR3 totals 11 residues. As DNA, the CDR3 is TGTGCCAGCAGCAAGTCTGAAAAACTGTTTTTT. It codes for CASSKSEKLFF.

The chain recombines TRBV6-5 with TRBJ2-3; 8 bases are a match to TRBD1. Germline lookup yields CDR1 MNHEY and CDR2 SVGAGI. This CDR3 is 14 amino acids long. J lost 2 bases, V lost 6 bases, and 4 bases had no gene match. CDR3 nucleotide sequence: TGTGCCAGCAGAACAGGGGGTGACACAGATACGCAGTATTTT. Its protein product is CASRTGGDTDTQYF.

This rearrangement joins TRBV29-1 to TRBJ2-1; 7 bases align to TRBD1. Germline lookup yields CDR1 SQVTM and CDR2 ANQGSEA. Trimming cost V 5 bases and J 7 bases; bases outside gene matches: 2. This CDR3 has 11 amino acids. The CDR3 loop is CSVSDRNEQFF. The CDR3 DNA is TGCAGCGTTTCGGACAGGAATGAGCAGTTCTTC.

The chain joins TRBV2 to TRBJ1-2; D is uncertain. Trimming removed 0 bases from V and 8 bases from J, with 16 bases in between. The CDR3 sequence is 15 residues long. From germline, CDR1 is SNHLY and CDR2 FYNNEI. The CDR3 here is CASSEAGPAGIGYTF. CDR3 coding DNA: TGTGCCAGCAGTGAAGCAGGGCCGGCAGGTATAGGCTACACCTTC.